This TCR beta chain was sequenced during a study of metastatic and nonmetastatic thyroid tumors. Study information: The authors compared repertoires across blood and tumor or nodule tissue from malignant and benign thyroid patients. Study-level results: It was reported that TCR beta diversity was significantly higher in malignant thyroid tumors than benign nodules, in blood and tumor.

All patients were untreated before thyroid surgery. Comments on this clone: The antigen remains undetermined.

There are 18 residues in the CDR3. Germline V lookup: CDR1 SGHTA, CDR2 FQGNSA. The J segment lost 0 bases and the V segment lost 5 bases, leaving 10 bases of the junction unmatched. In the authors' workflow: Construction of a distant-metastasis classifier for papillary thyroid cancer relied on CDR3 differences across clinicopathological groups. TCRdb recomputed clones from the PCR reads via MiXCR. What appears here as the V and J calls and clone size reflects TCRdb's work, not the paper's. The table includes around 20,000 clones, roughly 31% detected once. Input material: blood. The chain combines TRBV7-2 with TRBJ2-2, with TRBD2 matching over 9 bases. The source of this sequence is a female donor with papillary thyroid cancer or a benign thyroid nodule (not recorded which). Some clones in this sample may be carry-over from other donors' samples. The chain's CDR3 is CASSVSGSSLPNTGELFF. The CDR3 bases are TGTGCCAGCAGCGTTAGCGGGAGCTCCCTGCCGAACACCGGGGAGCTGTTTTTT.